The 14 T cell receptor beta chains presented below share a single source sample, sequenced in a study of blood T cell repertoires in COVID-19. Profiling relied on immunoSEQ multiplex PCR, and the TCRdb table lists in-frame clones only, not all of them. The table shows approximately 89,000 clones, with 85% occurring only once. Sequenced input: peripheral blood. The receptor source for this set is an older woman with active or convalescent COVID-19.

V and J are TRBV24-1 and TRBJ2-1; a weak D match, TRBD1 (5 bases). Germline values: CDR1 KGHDR, CDR2 SFDVKD. There are 11 residues in the CDR3. CDR3 bases: TGTGCGACAAGACAGTACAATGAGCAGTTCTTC. Residues: CATRQYNEQFF.

This chain uses TRBV5-1 with TRBJ2-5, with 7 bases identical to TRBD2. The J segment lost 4 bases and the V segment lost 1 base, leaving 4 bases of the junction unmatched. Germline assignment: CDR1 SGHRS and CDR2 YFSETQ. The CDR3 sequence is 14 residues long. The DNA for the CDR3 is TGCGCCAGCAGCTTGAACGGCGGGGGAGAGACCCAGTACTTC. Its protein product is CASSLNGGGETQYF.

This clone appeared a single time. V is TRBV5-1 and J is TRBJ2-1, with 12 bases that match TRBD2. Looked up from germline, CDR1 is SGHRS and CDR2 is YFSETQ. The CDR3 is 16 residues long. The junction had 11 bases not matched to a gene; V was cut back by 4 bases and J by 9 bases. The CDR3 sequence: CASSPQTSGGLGEQFF. CDR3 sequence (DNA): TGCGCCAGCAGCCCCCAGACTAGCGGGGGTCTGGGTGAGCAGTTCTTC.

The J gene is TRBJ2-2, the V gene TRBV5-4; 15 bases fit TRBD2. This CDR3 region has 18 residues. Per germline, CDR1 SGHNT and CDR2 YYREEE (reference sequence). V lost 5 bases, J lost 3 bases, and 8 bases stayed unmatched. DNA for the CDR3: TGTGCCAGCAGGCCCGGGACTAGCGGGGGGCGGGACACCGGGGAGCTGTTTTTT. Its translation is CASRPGTSGGRDTGELFF.

The chain couples TRBV11-2 to TRBJ2-5; tentative D call: TRBD1 (6 bases). Trimming removed 2 bases from V and 0 bases from J, with 10 bases in between. The germline CDR1 and CDR2 sequences are SGHAT and FQNNGV. The CDR3 loop spans 15 amino acids. The CDR3 sequence: CASSLQGNYQETQYF. In nucleotides, the CDR3 is TGTGCCAGCAGCTTACAGGGGAACTACCAAGAGACCCAGTACTTC.

The J gene is TRBJ1-1, the V gene TRBV4-2; the D is unclear. Germline assignment: CDR1 LGHNA and CDR2 YNFKEQ. The CDR3 totals 14 residues. V was shortened by 3 bases and J by 3 bases, with 11 bases between the two germline ends. Written as DNA, the CDR3 is TGTGCCAGCAGCCAGCGGGGATCTGACACTGAAGCTTTCTTT. This encodes CASSQRGSDTEAFF.

This clone was counted a single time. J is TRBJ1-3 and V is TRBV28; no clear D. Germline values: CDR1 MDHEN, CDR2 SYDVKM. Trimming shortened V by 4 bases and J by 1 base, and 14 bases separated the two germline ends. This CDR3 contains 16 residues. CDR3: CASSSLEGGSGNTIYF. CDR3 DNA sequence: TGTGCCAGCAGTTCCTTGGAGGGTGGGTCTGGAAACACCATATATTTT.

This clone was picked up a small number of times. CDR3 bases: TGTGCCAGCAGCTTTAGAAGCGTGAACACTGAAGCTTTCTTT. Protein sequence: CASSFRSVNTEAFF. The chain has TRBV5-4 and TRBJ1-1; D not resolved. CDR3 length: 14 residues. V was trimmed by 2 bases and J by 0 bases, leaving 8 bases between them. CDR1 is SGHNT, CDR2 YYREEE, per germline (reference sequence).

The chain combines TRBV3-1 (or the pseudogene TRBV3-2) with TRBJ2-5; maybe TRBD1 (6 bases). The V gene lost 9 bases and the J gene lost 0 bases, with 8 bases spanning the gap. Per the germline V gene, CDR1 is LGHDT and CDR2 is YNNKEL (reference sequence). The CDR3 sequence is 12 residues long. The CDR3 region is CASTGNQETQYF. The CDR3 nucleotides read TGTGCCAGTACAGGGAACCAAGAGACCCAGTACTTC.

The chain couples TRBV3-1 (or the pseudogene TRBV3-2) to TRBJ1-1, with D tentatively TRBD1 (6 bases). V was clipped by 4 bases and J by 4 bases, with 13 bases between them. CDR1 and CDR2 (germline): LGHDT, YNNKEL (reference sequence). The CDR3 runs to 14 residues. CDR3: CASSPGKGVTEAFF. The DNA of the CDR3 is TGTGCCAGCAGCCCCGGGAAGGGGGTCACTGAAGCTTTCTTT.

J is TRBJ1-4 and V is TRBV6-2 or TRBV6-3, with D tentatively TRBD1 (5 bases). Germline CDR1 reads MNHEY; CDR2 reads SVGEGT. Deletions cut 1 base from V and 8 bases from J, with 14 bases between. The length of the CDR3 is 15 residues. The CDR3 bases are TGTGCCAGCAGTTACTTGCCAGGGATCGGCGAAAAACTGTTTTTT. Amino acids: CASSYLPGIGEKLFF.

Only a few counts were recorded for this clone. The chain carries TRBV19 and TRBJ2-1, with 9 bases fitting TRBD2. The V and J ends lost 3 bases and 6 bases, in that order; junction bases with no gene match: 12. The germline CDR1 and CDR2 sequences are LNHDA and SQIVND (reference sequence). The CDR3 covers 17 residues. CDR3 in amino acids: CASSIVTAGGHINEQFF. The CDR3 nucleotides are TGTGCCAGTAGTATTGTCACGGCGGGGGGGCATATCAATGAGCAGTTCTTC.

This chain uses TRBV28 with TRBJ2-2; TRBD2 matches at 10 bases. The trim removed 5 bases at V and 5 bases at J, leaving 14 bases unmatched. From germline, CDR1 is MDHEN and CDR2 SYDVKM. This CDR3 spans 18 amino acids. CDR3 region: CASSRRGLAGARTGELFF. For the CDR3, the DNA is TGTGCCAGCAGTCGACGGGGGCTAGCGGGGGCCCGGACCGGGGAGCTGTTTTTT.

CDR3 nucleotides: TGTGCCAGCAGCTTATCAGGGGGACTTGGCTACACCTTC. Translating it yields CASSLSGGLGYTF. V usage is TRBV7-8 and J usage is TRBJ1-2; TRBD1 aligns across 7 bases. The CDR3 spans 13 residues. V was pared by 2 bases and J by 7 bases, with 4 bases of the junction left unmatched. Germline CDR1 SGHVS, CDR2 FQNEAQ.